The source of this T cell receptor (beta chain) is a study of cytomegalovirus exposure and HLA in healthy donors. Whole-study findings and limits: Previous analysis showed most TCR beta V segments were productive about 87% or about 30% of the time. Donors belonging to an Asian-associated ancestry cluster reportedly showed fewer N-insertions in productive TCRs than the roughly 680-donor mean, according to what a later analysis found. Reportedly, TCR beta sequences accurately predicted HLA-A and HLA-B alleles in most subjects.

As concerns this clone: Its antigen is undetermined.

Use of 60 Vbeta and 13 Jbeta primers characterized the PCR. Per the original data handling: Around 9.9 million shared chains were among the about 80 million unique TCR beta chains that a later analysis counted. Sequencing used immunoSEQ multiplex PCR; TCRdb keeps in-frame clones, though not all of them. That table supplies the V and J calls and clone size; D and trimming were determined from the DNA. The repertoire holds under 150,000 clones, with approximately 80% as singletons. This CDR3 has 14 residues. J was trimmed by 3 bases and V by 6 bases; bases with no gene match: 7. CDR1 and CDR2 from the germline V gene are LNHNV and YYDKDF (reference sequence).

The sequence derives from a woman in her forties in good health and CMV-seronegative. This chain connects TRBV15 to TRBJ2-7; 8 bases line up with TRBD2. Material: PBMCs. CDR3: CATRASSGLYEQYF. The CDR3 DNA reads as TGTGCCACCAGGGCGTCTAGCGGGCTCTACGAGCAGTACTTC.